This T cell receptor (beta chain) was sequenced during a study of cytomegalovirus exposure and HLA in healthy donors. About this clone itself: Its matching antigen is unknown.

Some clones are missing from TCRdb's copy, which holds only in-frame ones; the method was immunoSEQ multiplex PCR. The sample carries about 70,000 clones, roughly 94% recorded once. The donors were part of the validation cohort of fewer than 150 subjects. That cohort was separate from the first cohort, which comprised 550 to 750 subjects. The CDR3 totals 13 residues. From germline, CDR1 is MNHEY and CDR2 SVGAGI. Unmatched junction bases numbered 1, after V lost 5 bases and J lost 4 bases. Study-level results: Usually a TCR sequence was rare, but some public TCRs were found in many donors.

This clonotype was sampled from a woman between 18 and 29 years old in good health and CMV-seropositive. This chain links TRBV6-5 with TRBJ2-3, with 9 positions matching TRBD1. The sample comprised PBMCs. In DNA form, the CDR3 reads TGTGCCAGCAGTGACAGGGGGGCAGATACGCAGTATTTT. Its translation is CASSDRGADTQYF.